This T cell receptor (beta chain) was documented in a study of CD8 T cells in ankylosing spondylitis. Study-level findings and limits: Disease-associated clonotypes exhibited CD8+ identity and were relatively infrequent in peripheral blood. Disease-linked clones reportedly showed significant enrichment in matched ankylosing spondylitis synovial fluid. Reactive arthritis synovial fluid and blood previously showed some of these motif variants. Ankylosing spondylitis blood appeared to be characterized by a TCR beta motif of roughly eight highly homologous variants.

This clonotype has just a few counts. The antigen is unknown. CDR3 length equals 15 residues. CDR1 LGHDT and CDR2 YNNKEL come from the germline V gene (reference sequence). The J segment lost 5 bases and the V segment lost 4 bases, leaving 3 bases of the junction unmatched. Quantitative 5'-RACE with molecular barcodes generated TCR beta libraries. Using its own MiXCR run on the 5' RACE reads, TCRdb lists one record per CDR3 protein. This table holds about 540,000 distinct CDR3 sequences, approximately 11% found once. The receptor's source is a male donor with ankylosing spondylitis. V is TRBV3-1 and J is TRBJ2-2; TRBD2 matches 11 bases. Sample: blood, either unsorted or a sorted T cell fraction (not recorded which). CDR3 in amino acids: CASSRLAGRTGELFF. Here the CDR3 DNA reads TGTGCCAGCAGCCGACTAGCGGGGCGGACCGGGGAGCTGTTTTTT.